Each of the 12 T cell receptor beta chains below was sequenced from the same sample in a study of cytomegalovirus exposure and HLA in healthy donors. This PCR relied on a set of 60 Vbeta primers and 13 Jbeta primers. The method was immunoSEQ multiplex PCR; TCRdb's version includes in-frame clones alone and lacks a portion of them. The top ten clones hold 1% to 1.5% of a sample with some 170,000 clones, approximately 9.5% of them seen once. The sequencing sample was made of PBMCs. Receptors originate from a woman aged 25 to 39 in good health and CMV-seropositive.

This chain joins TRBV2 and TRBJ2-3; 8 bases are a match to TRBD2. Germline V gene sequence: CDR1 SNHLY, CDR2 FYNNEI. The trim removed 6 bases at V and 2 bases at J, leaving 4 bases unmatched. The CDR3 runs to 14 residues. CDR3 protein: CASRLADITDTQYF. Written as DNA, the CDR3 is TGTGCCAGCAGACTAGCGGACATCACAGATACGCAGTATTTT.

The chain links TRBV9 to TRBJ2-1, with D possibly being TRBD2 (5 bases). Germline V gene sequence: CDR1 SGDLS, CDR2 YYNGEE. The V end was cut by 2 bases, the J end by 4 bases, with 10 bases between. The CDR3 sequence is 14 residues long. The DNA for the CDR3 is TGTGCCAGCAGCGTCGGCGGAGGATACAATGAGCAGTTCTTC. This gives the protein CASSVGGGYNEQFF.

This clone was seen a handful of times. The gene calls are TRBV5-6 and TRBJ2-7, with a possible D match to TRBD2 (5 bases). CDR1 and CDR2 from the germline V gene are SGHDT and YYEEEE. The CDR3 covers 14 residues. Trimming left V 4 bases short and J 0 bases short, with 11 bases between. The CDR3 nucleotides are TGTGCCAGCAGCGGGAGTTCTAGCTCCTACGAGCAGTACTTC. Protein: CASSGSSSSYEQYF.

This clone has just a few counts. The rearrangement uses TRBV29-1 and TRBJ1-2; 9 nucleotides align to TRBD1. The trim removed 3 bases at V and 5 bases at J, leaving 10 bases unmatched. CDR1 SQVTM and CDR2 ANQGSEA come from the germline V gene. This CDR3 contains 15 residues. CDR3 DNA sequence: TGCAGCGTTGAGGGGGTCACGACAGGGGGGTATGGCTACACCTTC. This codes for CSVEGVTTGGYGYTF. The full variable domain, its missing parts supplied by reference TRBV29-1 and TRBJ1-2, is SAVISQKPSRDICQRGTSLTIQCQVDSQVTMMFWYRQQPGQSLTLIATANQGSEATYESGFVIDKFPISRPNLTFSTLTVSNMSPEDSSIYLCSVEGVTTGGYGYTFGSGTRLTVV.

This clone was observed a handful of times. J is TRBJ1-1 and V is TRBV6-6, with a possible D match to TRBD1 (6 bases). Germline values: CDR1 MNHNY, CDR2 SVGAGI (reference sequence). Between the trimmed V and J ends, which lost 5 bases and 4 bases, there was a span of 14 bases. The CDR3 runs 14 residues. This chain's CDR3 is CASSPGTFSTEAFF. Here the CDR3 DNA reads TGTGCCAGCAGTCCCGGGACATTCAGCACTGAAGCTTTCTTT.

This sequence joins TRBV27 and TRBJ1-1; 8 nucleotides line up with TRBD1. The CDR3 has 14 residues. After removal of 6 bases from V and 0 bases from J, the junction contained 3 bases not matched to a gene. Germline V gene sequence: CDR1 MNHEY, CDR2 SMNVEV (reference sequence). CDR3 DNA sequence: TGTGCCAGCAGGAGGACAGGGATGAACACTGAAGCTTTCTTT. Translation gives CASRRTGMNTEAFF.

This chain links TRBV11-2 with TRBJ1-4; the D is unclear. Germline V gene sequence: CDR1 SGHAT, CDR2 FQNNGV. Deletions cut 3 bases from V and 10 bases from J, with 6 bases between. There are 11 residues in the CDR3. The CDR3 nucleotides read TGTGCCAGCAGCTTCAGTCGAAAACTGTTTTTT. Translation gives CASSFSRKLFF. The complete variable domain, with remaining parts taken from reference TRBV11-2 and TRBJ1-4, reads EAGVAQSPRYKIIEKRQSVAFWCNPISGHATLYWYQQILGQGPKLLIQFQNNGVVDDSQLPKDRFSAERLKGVDSTLKIQPAKLEDSAVYLCASSFSRKLFFGSGTQLSVL.

There are a few counts of this clone. The chain uses TRBV5-1 and TRBJ2-5; TRBD2 agrees at 9 bases. The CDR3 spans 15 residues. V lost 4 bases, J lost 2 bases, and 6 bases stayed unmatched. The germline CDR1 and CDR2 sequences are SGHRS and YFSETQ. The CDR3 reads CASSPALAGQETQYF. The CDR3 nucleotides are TGCGCCAGCAGCCCGGCCCTAGCGGGGCAAGAGACCCAGTACTTC. The whole variable domain, filled in from reference TRBV5-1 and TRBJ2-5, reads KAGVTQTPRYLIKTRGQQVTLSCSPISGHRSVSWYQQTPGQGLQFLFEYFSETQRNKGNFPGRFSGRQFSNSRSEMNVSTLELGDSALYLCASSPALAGQETQYFGPGTRLLVL.

A note on this clone: One end of the junction does not line up with germline, which may come from a read error. V gene TRBV13 combines with J gene TRBJ2-3; possibly TRBD1 for D (6 bases). Germline loops: CDR1 PRHDT, CDR2 FYEKMQ (reference sequence). This CDR3 comprises 14 residues. The DNA of the CDR3 is TGTGCCAGCAGCTCCCCGGACAGCACAGACACGCAGTATTTT. Its translation: CASSSPDSTDTQYF.

This clone has just a few counts. CDR3 sequence reads: CASSQTGTPDEQYF. The CDR3 DNA reads TGCGCCAGCAGCCAAACCGGGACTCCCGACGAGCAGTACTTC. This chain joins TRBV5-1 and TRBJ2-7, with D tentatively TRBD2 (6 bases). CDR1 and CDR2 from the germline V gene are SGHRS and YFSETQ. The CDR3 has 14 residues. V dropped 4 bases and J dropped 5 bases, with 16 bases sitting between them.

This clone has more than one count but fewer than ten. V usage is TRBV5-8 and J usage is TRBJ2-7; 9 nucleotides match TRBD1. V lost 4 bases to trimming and J lost 6 bases; unmatched junction nucleotides: 11. The CDR3 loop spans 15 amino acids. The germline CDR1 and CDR2 sequences are SGHTS and YDEGEE. The CDR3 loop is CASSVPGQGDREQYF. CDR3 bases: TGTGCCAGCAGCGTCCCGGGACAGGGAGACCGCGAGCAGTACTTC.

Points on this clone: A read error is likely, as this CDR3 ends without the conserved phenylalanine or tryptophan. The DNA is omitted, as the CDR3 cannot be located on it reliably, and the CDR3 follows TCRdb's listing. This chain joins TRBV30 and TRBJ1-5; the table's D gene call, TRBD1, was not cross checked with the DNA. The CDR3 spans 14 amino acids, including both terminal residues. Germline CDR1 GTSNPN, CDR2 SVGIG (reference sequence). The CDR3 spells CAWSSGTGVQPKHL.